This TCR beta chain appears in the sequencing data of a study of cytomegalovirus exposure and HLA in healthy donors. Turning to the study itself: An earlier analysis identified 110 million or so unique TCR beta sequences in about 180 million T cells. The study placed roughly four fifths of its approximately 400 genotyped donors in the Caucasian-associated ancestry cluster.

About this clone: No antigen is known for it.

13 Jbeta primers and 60 Vbeta primers were used for the PCR. Sequenced by immunoSEQ multiplex PCR; TCRdb stores in-frame clones only, minus some. Of roughly 150,000 clones in the sample, roughly four fifths are singletons; the top ten hold approximately 6%. The study's findings and limits: A reported reduction in N-insertions relative to the roughly 710-donor mean was seen in an Asian-associated ancestry cluster in a later analysis.

Specimen: PBMCs. The source of this sequence is a man aged 25 to 45 in good health and CMV-seropositive.

The CDR3 spells CASSSLGRSGFSDTQYF. In DNA form, the CDR3 reads TGTGCCAGCAGTTCCTTAGGACGGAGCGGGTTCTCAGATACGCAGTATTTT. V is TRBV11-3 and J is TRBJ2-3; D may be TRBD2 (6 bases). The V end was cut by 6 bases, the J end by 4 bases, with 23 bases between. Germline V lookup: CDR1 SGHNT, CDR2 YENEEA. This CDR3 is built from 17 residues.